This T cell receptor beta chain was identified in a study of blood T cell repertoires in COVID-19. Overall study: Some COVID-19 samples were acute and others convalescent; all came from the United States, Italy and Spain. T cells, B-cell-depleted T cells, or PBMCs provided the cDNA or gDNA that served as material.

This clone appeared a few times. Participant age was roughly 18 to 89 years, and participants resided in fewer than 25 US areas. Categorization into cohorts depended on clinical history that participants reported. Germline V gives CDR1 MNHNS, CDR2 SASEGT. V gave up 0 bases and J gave up 1 base, with 10 bases separating them. This CDR3 contains 16 residues. Only in-frame clones appear in the TCRdb table, and some are missing; sequencing was by immunoSEQ multiplex PCR. Seen here are around 230,000 clones, about nine tenths observed once, and the top ten hold 2.5%. The chain couples TRBV6-1 to TRBJ2-4; tentative D call: TRBD2 (5 bases). Material: PBMCs or T cells enriched from blood (not recorded which). This receptor was taken from a woman aged 40 to 55 with acute COVID-19. CDR3 sequence (DNA): TGTGCCAGCAGTGAAGCGCTCGGGGAGGCCAAAAACATTCAGTACTTC. As protein: CASSEALGEAKNIQYF.